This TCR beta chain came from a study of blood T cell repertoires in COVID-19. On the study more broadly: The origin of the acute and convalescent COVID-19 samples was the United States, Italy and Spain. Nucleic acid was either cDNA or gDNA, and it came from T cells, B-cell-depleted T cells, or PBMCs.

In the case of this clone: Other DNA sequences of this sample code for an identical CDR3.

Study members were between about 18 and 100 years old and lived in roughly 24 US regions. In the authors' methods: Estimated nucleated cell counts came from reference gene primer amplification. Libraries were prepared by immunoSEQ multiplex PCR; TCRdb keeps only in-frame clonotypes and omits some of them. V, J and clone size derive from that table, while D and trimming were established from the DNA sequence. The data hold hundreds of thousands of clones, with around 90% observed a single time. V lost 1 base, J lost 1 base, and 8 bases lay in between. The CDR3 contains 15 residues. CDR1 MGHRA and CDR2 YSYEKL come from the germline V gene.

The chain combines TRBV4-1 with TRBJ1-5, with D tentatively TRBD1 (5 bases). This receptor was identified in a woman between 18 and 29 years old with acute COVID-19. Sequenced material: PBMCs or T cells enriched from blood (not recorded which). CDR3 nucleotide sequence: TGCGCCAGCAGCCAAGTCGGGGGGAGCAATCAGCCCCAGCATTTT. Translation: CASSQVGGSNQPQHF.